This TCR beta chain originates from a study of blood T cell repertoires in COVID-19. Study context: The samples span acute and convalescent COVID-19 from the United States, Italy and Spain. Sources were T cells, B-cell-depleted T cells, or PBMCs; the material itself was cDNA or gDNA.

Seattle-derived patients entered the study during active infection and were followed longitudinally. Losses at the gene ends were 3 bases for V and 7 bases for J; bases not matched to a gene: 7. This CDR3 spans 15 amino acids. CDR1 is SGHRS and CDR2 is YFSETQ in the germline V gene. Per the authors' pipeline: Cell counts per sample came from amplifying reference gene primers. The repertoire was sequenced with immunoSEQ multiplex PCR; TCRdb's copy has only in-frame clones and lacks some. That table furnishes V, J and clone size, whereas the DNA furnished D and trimming. The repertoire consists of 200,000 to 300,000 clones, with around 90% occurring once and the leading ten covering approximately 5.1%.

The specimen sequenced was peripheral blood. The V gene is TRBV5-1, the J gene TRBJ1-2, with 12 bases aligning to TRBD1. This clonotype was obtained from a woman aged 60-75 years with COVID-19, enrolled during active disease. CDR3 in DNA: TGCGCCAGCAGCTCTCCGGGACAGGGGGCGCCTGGCTACACCTTC. Its translation: CASSSPGQGAPGYTF.